Listed here are 24 T cell receptor beta chains from one sample, sequenced in a study of CD8 T cells in ankylosing spondylitis. TCRdb independently ran MiXCR on the 5' RACE reads; one entry per CDR3 protein. The data contain 150,000 or so distinct CDR3 sequences, 30% to 35% of them singletons. The sample comprised synovial fluid, either unsorted or a sorted T cell fraction (not recorded which). The receptors originated from a male donor with ankylosing spondylitis.

The chain recombines TRBV21-1 with TRBJ2-1; the D call in the table, TRBD1, was not verified against the DNA. TRBV21-1 is assigned pseudogene status. The CDR3 runs to 15 residues. The CDR3 nucleotides are TGTGCCAGCAGCAACCCGACAGGGGGCAGGGATGAGCAGTTCTTC. Its translation: CASSNPTGGRDEQFF.

This clonotype was picked up one time. The chain carries TRBV6-1 and TRBJ1-2; D is perhaps TRBD1 (6 bases). Per the germline V gene, CDR1 is MNHNS and CDR2 is SASEGT. V was pared by 4 bases and J by 7 bases, with 13 bases between. This CDR3 contains 13 residues. CDR3 in amino acids: CASSAQGGSGYTF. The CDR3 DNA reads as TGTGCCAGCAGTGCACAGGGAGGTTCTGGCTACACCTTC.

The J gene is TRBJ2-3, the V gene TRBV28; TRBD2 matches at 10 bases. This CDR3 comprises 17 residues. Germline V gene sequence: CDR1 MDHEN, CDR2 SYDVKM. V was clipped by 4 bases and J by 5 bases; unmatched bases: 12. The DNA for the CDR3 is TGTGCCAGCAGTTCGCTCGGCAGCGGGAGGGAGGTAGATACGCAGTATTTT. Translated, it gives CASSSLGSGREVDTQYF.

The chain recombines TRBV28 with TRBJ2-2, with D uncertain. Germline V CDR1 and CDR2: MDHEN, SYDVKM. The CDR3 spans 13 residues. The ends were cut back, 7 bases at V and 0 bases at J, with 6 bases in the middle. CDR3 sequence: CASNHANTGELFF. The CDR3 nucleotides read TGTGCCAGCAATCACGCGAACACCGGGGAGCTGTTTTTT.

The rearrangement joins TRBV7-9 to TRBJ2-3, with a possible D match to TRBD1 (6 bases). The CDR3 covers 16 residues. Trimming pared 6 bases from V and 0 bases from J, leaving 16 bases between. The V gene's germline CDR1 is SEHNR and CDR2 FQNEAQ (reference sequence). CDR3 DNA sequence: TGTGCCAGCAGACTCACCGGGACAACTAGCACAGATACGCAGTATTTT. Translating gives CASRLTGTTSTDTQYF.

This chain connects TRBV18 to TRBJ2-3; 8 nucleotides line up with TRBD2. V lost 6 bases to trimming and J lost 5 bases; unmatched junction nucleotides: 7. CDR1 and CDR2 from the germline V gene are KGHSH and LQKENI. The CDR3 length is 14 residues. The CDR3 here is CASSSRLAGDTQYF. The DNA of the CDR3 is TGTGCCAGCTCGTCACGGCTAGCGGGAGATACGCAGTATTTT.

The sample holds a few counts of this clonotype. Compared with germline, one end of the junction differs, possibly owing to a read error. CDR3 in amino acids: CTSSSSDSTDTQYF. In DNA, the CDR3 is TGCACCAGCAGTTCCTCGGACAGCACAGATACGCAGTATTTT. The chain couples TRBV27 to TRBJ2-3; D is ambiguous. Per germline, CDR1 MNHEY and CDR2 SMNVEV (reference sequence). The length of the CDR3 is 14 residues.

This clonotype has ten or more counts. The V gene is TRBV20-1, the J gene TRBJ2-3, with D perhaps TRBD2 (6 bases). The V end lost 0 bases, the J end lost 5 bases, and 15 bases lay between the germline ends. Per the germline V gene, CDR1 is DFQATT and CDR2 is SNEGSKA (reference sequence). CDR3 length: 15 amino acids. This chain's CDR3 is CSARDRGGVLDTQYF. The CDR3 coding sequence is TGCAGTGCTAGAGATCGCGGCGGGGTTTTAGATACGCAGTATTTT.

This clonotype was counted only a few times. The V gene is TRBV12-3 or TRBV12-4, the J gene TRBJ2-7; D gene unclear. This CDR3 region has 11 residues. The V end lost 6 bases, the J end lost 6 bases, and 9 bases lay between the germline ends. DNA for the CDR3: TGTGCCAGCAGCTCCAGTACCGAGCAGTACTTC. Translation gives CASSSSTEQYF.

The CDR3 region has the DNA TGCAGTGCTAGAGACGCCGGGACCGAAGCGAGGGAGCAGTACTTC. It codes for CSARDAGTEAREQYF. The chain employs TRBV20-1 and TRBJ2-7; D is tentatively TRBD1 or TRBD2 (5 bases each). This CDR3 comprises 15 residues. V was pared by 0 bases and J by 7 bases, with 19 bases between. Germline values: CDR1 DFQATT, CDR2 SNEGSKA (reference sequence).

This clonotype was counted once. The rearrangement uses TRBV20-1 and TRBJ1-6; D call uncertain. CDR1 is DFQATT and CDR2 is SNEGSKA in the germline V gene (reference sequence). V dropped 3 bases and J dropped 7 bases, with 19 bases sitting between them. The CDR3 is 16 amino acids. CDR3: CSASRGIWTGNSPLHF. The DNA for the CDR3 is TGCAGTGCTAGCCGGGGTATATGGACGGGAAATTCACCCCTCCACTTT.

This chain uses TRBV2 with TRBJ2-1, with 10 bases lining up with TRBD1. The CDR3 runs to 13 residues. From germline, CDR1 is SNHLY and CDR2 FYNNEI. Trimming at V came to 7 bases and at J to 5 bases, leaving 2 bases not matched to a gene. CDR3 region: CASTGQGDNEQFF. CDR3 nucleotides: TGTGCCAGCACCGGACAGGGGGACAATGAGCAGTTCTTC. The full variable domain, completed using reference TRBV2 and TRBJ2-1, is EPEVTQTPSHQVTQMGQEVILRCVPISNHLYFYWYRQILGQKVEFLVSFYNNEISEKSEIFDDQFSVERPDGSNFTLKIRSTKLEDSAMYFCASTGQGDNEQFFGPGTRLTVL.

CDR3 protein: CASSGSLGPRNYGYTF. As DNA, the CDR3 is TGTGCCAGCAGCGGTTCCCTGGGACCCCGTAACTATGGCTACACCTTC. The chain carries TRBV9 and TRBJ1-2, with a weak D call TRBD1 (5 bases). Germline V gives CDR1 SGDLS, CDR2 YYNGEE. The CDR3 loop spans 16 amino acids. The V gene lost 3 bases and the J gene lost 1 base, with 16 bases spanning the gap.

The rearrangement joins TRBV28 to TRBJ2-1; 7 bases are shared with TRBD1. CDR3 length: 13 amino acids. With V trimmed by 8 bases and J by 7 bases, 8 bases remained unmatched. Germline CDR1 MDHEN, CDR2 SYDVKM. CDR3 in DNA: TGTGCCAGCGGGGGACAGCTGAGGAATGAGCAGTTCTTC. Its translation is CASGGQLRNEQFF.

J is TRBJ1-5 and V is TRBV6-1, with D unresolved. V lost 2 bases to trimming and J lost 2 bases, with 10 bases between them. The CDR3 extends over 15 amino acids. CDR1 is MNHNS and CDR2 is SASEGT in the germline V gene. CDR3: CASSEQMLGNQPQHF. As DNA, the CDR3 is TGTGCCAGCAGTGAACAAATGCTAGGCAATCAGCCCCAGCATTTT.

This rearrangement joins TRBV5-1 to TRBJ2-1; 14 nucleotides match TRBD2. The V gene's germline CDR1 is SGHRS and CDR2 YFSETQ. The CDR3 contains 16 residues. V lost 7 bases to trimming and J lost 9 bases; unmatched junction nucleotides: 12. The CDR3 spells CASSGLAGVQVGEQFF. The CDR3 DNA reads as TGCGCCAGCTCGGGACTAGCGGGAGTTCAGGTCGGTGAGCAGTTCTTC.

This clonotype was seen only a few times. The J gene is TRBJ1-6, the V gene TRBV25-1; D possibly corresponds to TRBD1 (6 bases). The CDR3 covers 14 residues. Trimming left V 8 bases short and J 4 bases short, with 12 bases between. From germline, CDR1 is MGHDK and CDR2 SYGVNS. The CDR3 nucleotides are TGTGCCAGCGATGTTGGACAGTATAATTCACCCCTCCACTTT. This gives the protein CASDVGQYNSPLHF.

This chain links TRBV5-1 with TRBJ2-2; D uncertain. V lost 4 bases and J lost 2, with 6 bases in between. CDR3 length: 13 residues. Germline V gene lookup returns CDR1 SGHRS and CDR2 YFSETQ. In DNA, the CDR3 is TGCGCCAGCAGCACTAAAAACACCGGGGAGCTGTTTTTT. Protein sequence: CASSTKNTGELFF.

The rearrangement uses TRBV30 and TRBJ1-2; maybe TRBD1 (6 bases). The CDR3 runs 14 residues. Trimming removed 2 bases at V and 8 bases at J, with 18 bases between. Germline assignment: CDR1 GTSNPN and CDR2 SVGIG (reference sequence). The CDR3 region has the DNA TGTGCCTGGAGTTCGATAGGGGGGACTGGCGGCTACACCTTC. As protein: CAWSSIGGTGGYTF.

The rearrangement joins TRBV5-1 to TRBJ2-3; tentatively, D is TRBD2 (5 bases). CDR1 is SGHRS, CDR2 YFSETQ, per germline. The CDR3 has 15 residues. Trimming removed 4 bases at V and 2 bases at J, with 14 bases between. The CDR3 nucleotides read TGCGCCAGCAGCCCGAGAGAGCGGAACACAGATACGCAGTATTTT. Translation: CASSPRERNTDTQYF.

The rearrangement uses TRBV20-1 and TRBJ1-5; tentatively, D is TRBD1 (6 bases). The CDR3 covers 15 residues. The V gene lost 6 bases and the J gene lost 1 base, with 16 bases spanning the gap. CDR1 DFQATT and CDR2 SNEGSKA come from the germline V gene (reference sequence). The CDR3 loop is CSAPVGGESNQPQHF. CDR3 DNA sequence: TGCAGTGCACCCGTGGGGGGCGAGAGCAATCAGCCCCAGCATTTT.

The DNA for the CDR3 is TGCAGTGCTAGTTTAGGGGCGAGGACTGAAGCTTTCTTT. This gives the protein CSASLGARTEAFF. The V and J genes are TRBV20-1 and TRBJ1-1; D possibly corresponds to TRBD1 (5 bases). Trimming left V 3 bases short and J 5 bases short, with 13 bases between. This CDR3 has 13 residues. The germline V gene has CDR1 DFQATT and CDR2 SNEGSKA (reference sequence).

A single count supports this clonotype. J is TRBJ1-6 and V is TRBV12-3 or TRBV12-4; maybe TRBD1 (6 bases). Trimming took 7 bases from V and 5 from J, leaving 12 bases between them. The CDR3 is 14 amino acids. The DNA for the CDR3 is TGTGCCAGCAAAAACAGGGAAAATAATTCACCCCTCCACTTT. Translated, it gives CASKNRENNSPLHF.

This clonotype was counted a single time. The rearrangement uses TRBV20-1 and TRBJ2-1; D remains ambiguous. V was trimmed by 5 bases and J by 9 bases, leaving 11 bases between them. The germline CDR1 and CDR2 sequences are DFQATT and SNEGSKA (reference sequence). The CDR3 runs 11 residues. CDR3 in amino acids: CSAGRWGEQFF. The DNA of the CDR3 is TGCAGTGCTGGGCGTTGGGGTGAGCAGTTCTTC.